This entry concerns a single T cell receptor beta chain. Its antigen is as yet unknown. CD45RO-negative CD8 cells positively selected for CCR7 made up the naive population, which excluded terminally differentiated effector memory CD45RA+ cells. The assay was run at deep level. The table came from immunoSEQ multiplex PCR; TCRdb's copy has only in-frame clones and leaves some out. The sample gives about 590,000 clones, roughly 95% of which show up once; around 0.097% is in the top ten. This specimen belongs to a study of shared clonotypes between healthy human individuals. Study at large: The study drew on a couple of women and a few men aged 18 to 49 as donors. Study-level findings and limits: Genetic and exposure-history diversity was limited by the few donors. Expectations were that clonotype sharing among donors would be affected by sequencing depth.

Trimming removed 1 base at V and 7 bases at J, with 4 bases between. CDR3 length: 12 residues. Looked up from germline, CDR1 is MGHDK and CDR2 is SYGVNS. The sequence came from a woman aged 25-40 years in good health. This rearrangement joins TRBV25-1 to TRBJ2-2; D uncertain. Source material: naive CD8+ T cells sorted from blood. The CDR3 DNA reads TGTGCCAGCAGTGAATTCTTCGGGGAGCTGTTTTTT. Translating it yields CASSEFFGELFF.